A selection of T cell receptor beta chains follows, all from one sample in a study of T cells in Graves' hyperthyroidism and ophthalmopathy. Via MiXCR, TCRdb re-called the multiplex PCR reads, giving one row per CDR3 protein. Among hundreds of thousands of distinct CDR3 sequences listed, approximately 19% were seen once. Specimen: blood. All receptors come from a woman aged 45-59 years with Graves' hyperthyroidism that later progressed to Graves' ophthalmopathy. The CDR3 runs from the conserved cysteine through the conserved F or W. A D gene is named only where the DNA matches it firmly. The listing skips clone size in some rows; elsewhere it reads once, few, many or a size class.

d_call j_call clone_size v_call cdr3_aa cdr3_nt
. TRBJ1-2 many TRBV7-3 CASSGDSRESGYTF TGTGCCAGCAGCGGGGACTCCCGTGAAAGTGGCTACACCTTC
TRBD1 TRBJ1-2 many TRBV12-3/TRBV12-4 CASRDKTGLSGYTF TGTGCCAGCAGAGACAAGACAGGGTTAAGCGGCTACACCTTC
. TRBJ2-1 . TRBV4-1 CASSQDPQYNEQFF TGCGCCAGCAGCCAAGATCCCCAGTACAATGAGCAGTTCTTC
. TRBJ1-1 many TRBV19 CASSPQADTNTEAFF TGTGCCAGTAGTCCCCAAGCGGACACGAACACTGAAGCTTTCTTT
TRBD1 TRBJ2-7 many TRBV20-1 CSAQDRGTYEQYF TGCAGTGCTCAGGACAGGGGCACCTACGAGCAGTACTTC
TRBD1 TRBJ2-7 . TRBV12-3/TRBV12-4 CASSFGTGLPEQYF TGTGCCAGCAGTTTTGGGACAGGGTTACCCGAGCAGTACTTC
TRBD2 TRBJ2-5 . TRBV6-5 CASSYSKRGGGKTQYF TGTGCCAGCAGTTACTCGAAGCGGGGGGGAGGAAAGACCCAGTACTTC
TRBD1 TRBJ1-2 . TRBV24-1 CATSGDDRANYGYTF TGTGCCACCAGTGGCGACGACAGGGCGAACTATGGCTACACCTTC
. TRBJ2-2 . TRBV4-1 CASSQNQGTGELFF TGCGCCAGCAGCCAGAATCAGGGAACCGGGGAGCTGTTTTTT
TRBD1 TRBJ1-5 once TRBV19 CASSIAETGASSNQPQHF TGTGCCAGTAGTATAGCTGAGACAGGGGCCAGTAGCAATCAGCCCCAGCATTTT
. TRBJ2-5 . TRBV7-2 CASSPSSVIRETQYF TGTGCCAGCAGCCCGAGTTCAGTAATCCGGGAGACCCAGTACTTC
TRBD2 TRBJ2-1 . TRBV28 CASMGGSNGDEQFF TGTGCCAGCATGGGCGGGAGTAATGGCGATGAGCAGTTCTTC
TRBD1 TRBJ2-7 few TRBV2 CASSRAGTGVNEQYF TGTGCCAGCAGTCGCGCCGGGACAGGGGTCAACGAGCAGTACTTC
. TRBJ1-6 few TRBV3-1 CASSQEFRRSPLHF TGTGCCAGCAGCCAAGAATTCAGAAGGTCACCCCTCCACTTT
. TRBJ1-2 many TRBV7-3 CASSVGLNYGYTF TGTGCCAGCAGCGTGGGACTAAACTATGGCTACACCTTC
. TRBJ2-6 few TRBV6-6 CASSYQGTGANVLTF TGTGCCAGCAGTTACCAAGGGACTGGGGCCAACGTCCTGACTTTC
. TRBJ2-3 . TRBV20-1 CSARDLQSSTDTQYF TGCAGTGCTAGAGATTTACAGTCTAGCACAGATACGCAGTATTTT
. TRBJ2-1 . TRBV7-9 CASSRVADYEQFF TGTGCCAGCAGCCGGGTAGCGGACTATGAGCAGTTCTTC
TRBD1 TRBJ1-4 many TRBV20-1 CSSQEGQGNEKLFF TGCAGTTCACAAGAGGGACAGGGAAACGAAAAACTGTTTTTT
TRBD2 TRBJ2-7 . TRBV14 CASSQRSPLLAGASYEQYF TGTGCCAGCAGCCAAAGGTCCCCCCTACTAGCGGGGGCCTCCTACGAGCAGTACTTC
TRBD1 TRBJ1-3 few TRBV3-1 CASSQGQGVSGNTIYF TGTGCCAGCAGCCAGGGACAGGGGGTCTCTGGAAACACCATATATTTT
TRBD1 TRBJ1-1 many TRBV9 CASSVASVGDSWMNTEAFF TGTGCCAGCAGCGTAGCTTCCGTCGGGGACAGCTGGATGAACACTGAAGCTTTCTTT
. TRBJ2-7 few TRBV9 CASSVGNTYEQYF TGTGCCAGCAGCGTAGGCAATACCTACGAGCAGTACTTC
TRBD2 TRBJ2-5 many TRBV15 CATSRDPGGASETQYF TGTGCCACCAGCAGAGATCCGGGGGGGGCGTCAGAGACCCAGTACTTC
TRBD1 TRBJ2-3 . TRBV7-9 CASSPWDRGSDTQYF TGTGCCAGCAGCCCCTGGGACAGGGGATCAGATACGCAGTATTTT
. TRBJ1-5 . TRBV19 CASSPGGGSGQPQHF TGTGCCAGTAGTCCGGGCGGGGGATCGGGACAGCCCCAGCATTTT
. TRBJ2-5 many TRBV3-1 CASSQDPRGETQYF TGTGCCAGCAGCCAAGATCCCCGAGGCGAGACCCAGTACTTC
TRBD2 TRBJ2-3 few TRBV20-1 CSAKRPASGVGTDTQYF TGCAGTGCTAAAAGACCGGCTAGCGGAGTGGGGACAGATACGCAGTATTTT
. TRBJ2-2 many TRBV9 CASSVQGTGELFF TGTGCCAGCAGCGTACAGGGCACCGGGGAGCTGTTTTTT
TRBD1 TRBJ1-2 few TRBV12-3/TRBV12-4 CASSPRTGLLGYTF TGTGCCAGCAGTCCCCGGACAGGGCTCCTAGGCTACACCTTC
. TRBJ2-7 . TRBV2 CASSTPRGWYEQYF TGTGCCAGCAGTACCCCCCGAGGTTGGTACGAGCAGTACTTC
. TRBJ1-5 . TRBV15 CATSRGGPRSNPQHF TGTGCCACCAGCAGAGGAGGACCACGATCGAACCCCCAGCATTTT
. TRBJ2-7 . TRBV5-6 CASSNPRRISYEQYF TGTGCCAGCAGCAACCCCCGGCGAATCTCCTACGAGCAGTACTTC
. TRBJ2-1 few TRBV20-1 CGYRFSYNEQFF TGCGGCTACCGATTCTCCTACAATGAGCAGTTCTTC
. TRBJ1-1 few TRBV6-9 CASSYAGAENTEAFF TGTGCCAGCAGTTATGCGGGGGCCGAGAACACTGAAGCTTTCTTT
. TRBJ1-1 few TRBV6-5 CASSYSILGNTEAFF TGTGCCAGCAGTTACTCGATTTTGGGGAACACTGAAGCTTTCTTT
. TRBJ1-2 many TRBV7-9 CASSVDSYYGYTF TGTGCCAGCAGCGTGGACAGCTACTATGGCTACACCTTC
TRBD1 TRBJ2-6 few TRBV5-1 CASSSPRDSSGANVLTF TGCGCCAGCAGCTCCCCCCGGGACAGCTCTGGGGCCAACGTCCTGACTTTC
TRBD1 TRBJ1-6 few TRBV3-1 CASSQEALGDRERSPLHF TGTGCCAGCAGCCAAGAGGCTTTAGGGGACAGGGAACGATCACCCCTCCACTTT
. TRBJ2-1 . TRBV6-2/TRBV6-3 CASNPARSSSYNEQFF TGTGCCAGCAATCCTGCGAGGTCGAGCTCCTACAATGAGCAGTTCTTC
TRBD1 TRBJ1-1 few TRBV13 CASSEYMDRAVAEAFF TGTGCCAGCAGCGAGTATATGGACAGGGCGGTGGCTGAAGCTTTCTTT
TRBD1 TRBJ1-5 few TRBV6-5 CASRGNRQGKIPPGQPQHF TGTGCCAGCAGGGGAAATCGACAGGGCAAAATACCTCCGGGTCAGCCCCAGCATTTT
TRBD2 TRBJ2-7 many TRBV20-1 CSARVRGGNEYEQYF TGCAGTGCAAGGGTGCGGGGGGGGAACGAGTACGAGCAGTACTTC
. TRBJ1-3 few TRBV2 CASGGNTIYF TGTGCCAGCGGTGGAAACACCATATATTTT
. TRBJ2-2 few TRBV20-1 CSAGPGTGELFF TGCAGTGCCGGCCCGGGCACCGGGGAGCTGTTTTTT
. TRBJ1-1 . TRBV5-8 CASSLIRAEAFF TGTGCCAGCAGCTTGATTAGGGCTGAAGCTTTCTTT
. TRBJ1-2 . TRBV10-3 CAIRTSGGNYGYTF TGTGCCATCAGGACCTCCGGGGGGAACTATGGCTACACCTTC